A selection of T cell receptor beta chains follows, all from one sample in a study of blood T cell repertoires in COVID-19. Data came from immunoSEQ multiplex PCR; TCRdb stores just in-frame clones and leaves some out. The sample has around 67,000 clones, 70% to 85% seen once. The sample taken for sequencing was peripheral blood. The receptors stem from an older woman with acute or convalescent COVID-19. Both conserved end residues are trimmed from each CDR3. Expanded clones are given a class, and other clones once, few, many or no size at all.

v_gene: TRBV6-6
j_gene: TRBJ2-3
abundance: few
CDR3aa: ASSPQNEREDGDTQY

v_gene: TRBV3-1/TRBV3-2
j_gene: TRBJ2-1
abundance: -
CDR3aa: ASSLVRGSYNEQF

v_gene: TRBV6-2/TRBV6-3
j_gene: TRBJ1-5
abundance: -
CDR3aa: ASSYPTGGNQPQH

v_gene: TRBV2
j_gene: TRBJ1-5
abundance: -
CDR3aa: ASSVTGGSNQPQH

v_gene: TRBV5-1
j_gene: TRBJ1-1
abundance: -
CDR3aa: ASRISSGTGALVLMNTEAF

v_gene: TRBV2
j_gene: TRBJ2-5
abundance: -
CDR3aa: ASSVRGGARETQY

v_gene: TRBV6-5
j_gene: TRBJ1-5
abundance: few
CDR3aa: ASSVQGNQPQH

v_gene: TRBV27
j_gene: TRBJ2-5
abundance: -
CDR3aa: ATSRGAQETQY

v_gene: TRBV5-1
j_gene: TRBJ2-7
abundance: -
CDR3aa: ASSLSTGGAYEQY

v_gene: TRBV19
j_gene: TRBJ1-5
abundance: -
CDR3aa: ASSIGTPRRPSQPQH

v_gene: TRBV5-6
j_gene: TRBJ1-1
abundance: once
CDR3aa: ASSFDRGDTLNTEAF

v_gene: TRBV5-4
j_gene: TRBJ2-1
abundance: -
CDR3aa: ASSRGTGSYNEQF

v_gene: TRBV19
j_gene: TRBJ1-1
abundance: -
CDR3aa: ASSTNRQTEAF

v_gene: TRBV20-1
j_gene: TRBJ2-4
abundance: -
CDR3aa: PIRRASIQY

v_gene: TRBV6-5
j_gene: TRBJ1-5
abundance: -
CDR3aa: ASSPGQSYQPQH

v_gene: TRBV28
j_gene: TRBJ1-4
abundance: few
CDR3aa: ASSSQGGAEKLF

v_gene: TRBV6-1
j_gene: TRBJ1-2
abundance: -
CDR3aa: ASSDGGTYADYGYT

v_gene: TRBV7-8
j_gene: TRBJ1-1
abundance: -
CDR3aa: ASSWNRVGEAF

v_gene: TRBV5-1
j_gene: TRBJ2-5
abundance: once
CDR3aa: ASTTSGSLTAAQY

v_gene: TRBV27
j_gene: TRBJ1-5
abundance: -
CDR3aa: ASTHGTPSNQPQH

v_gene: TRBV27
j_gene: TRBJ2-7
abundance: once
CDR3aa: ASSLRGKGWDEQY

v_gene: TRBV2
j_gene: TRBJ1-2
abundance: -
CDR3aa: ASREGKGGYT

v_gene: TRBV19
j_gene: TRBJ1-2
abundance: -
CDR3aa: ASREDTYGYT

v_gene: TRBV19
j_gene: TRBJ1-2
abundance: -
CDR3aa: ASFSGYGYT

v_gene: TRBV7-8
j_gene: TRBJ1-2
abundance: few
CDR3aa: ASSLAGGYYGYT

v_gene: TRBV7-8
j_gene: TRBJ2-7
abundance: -
CDR3aa: ASSFDSYEQY

v_gene: TRBV18
j_gene: TRBJ2-3
abundance: -
CDR3aa: ASSPREGDTQY

v_gene: TRBV25-1
j_gene: TRBJ1-1
abundance: few
CDR3aa: ASSLGQLNTEAF

v_gene: TRBV14
j_gene: TRBJ2-7
abundance: -
CDR3aa: ASSRQGRLSYEQY

v_gene: TRBV7-2
j_gene: TRBJ1-2
abundance: -
CDR3aa: ASSPPGQGAPGYGYT

v_gene: TRBV28
j_gene: TRBJ1-4
abundance: -
CDR3aa: ASSSGQGQLEA

v_gene: TRBV19
j_gene: TRBJ1-2
abundance: -
CDR3aa: ASRETVNYGYT

v_gene: TRBV10-3
j_gene: TRBJ2-1
abundance: once
CDR3aa: AISPSGGGNEQF

v_gene: TRBV11-3
j_gene: TRBJ2-1
abundance: -
CDR3aa: ASSSSRIAPYNEQF

v_gene: TRBV9
j_gene: TRBJ2-2
abundance: -
CDR3aa: ASSVLAGNTGELF

v_gene: TRBV30
j_gene: TRBJ1-6
abundance: -
CDR3aa: AWRLGGNSPLH

v_gene: TRBV2
j_gene: TRBJ2-2
abundance: -
CDR3aa: ASSYSRKTGELF

v_gene: TRBV12-5
j_gene: TRBJ1-5
abundance: -
CDR3aa: ASGLGTQGAQH

v_gene: TRBV2
j_gene: TRBJ2-2
abundance: few
CDR3aa: ASSEALGQGADGELF

v_gene: TRBV3-1/TRBV3-2
j_gene: TRBJ2-7
abundance: -
CDR3aa: ASSLGQKLSYEQY

v_gene: TRBV11-3
j_gene: TRBJ2-3
abundance: few
CDR3aa: ASSPATGTDTQY

v_gene: TRBV6-5
j_gene: TRBJ1-2
abundance: -
CDR3aa: ASSVVGQGVNT

v_gene: TRBV19
j_gene: TRBJ2-7
abundance: few
CDR3aa: ASSTGTGGSYEQY

v_gene: TRBV4-3
j_gene: TRBJ1-3
abundance: -
CDR3aa: ASSQTGGEGNTIY

v_gene: TRBV10-3
j_gene: TRBJ2-2
abundance: once
CDR3aa: AITGQGNGELF

v_gene: TRBV5-1
j_gene: TRBJ1-2
abundance: -
CDR3aa: ASSFGTGQGYT

v_gene: TRBV28
j_gene: TRBJ2-7
abundance: -
CDR3aa: ASRGIREGQYEQY

v_gene: TRBV28
j_gene: TRBJ1-2
abundance: -
CDR3aa: ASSLFRAGDGYT

v_gene: TRBV6-5
j_gene: TRBJ2-7
abundance: few
CDR3aa: ASSSPGTGVSYEQY

v_gene: TRBV27
j_gene: TRBJ1-5
abundance: few
CDR3aa: ASSLGAHVGNQPQH

v_gene: TRBV19
j_gene: TRBJ2-2
abundance: -
CDR3aa: ATTPALGLAGGGGELF

v_gene: TRBV27
j_gene: TRBJ2-7
abundance: -
CDR3aa: ASSPTGRTAFSYEQY

v_gene: TRBV6-6
j_gene: TRBJ1-6
abundance: -
CDR3aa: ASSQGAGSPLH

v_gene: TRBV2
j_gene: TRBJ2-3
abundance: -
CDR3aa: ASSSGGSTDTQY